This T cell receptor beta chain is from a study of T cells in Graves' hyperthyroidism and ophthalmopathy. This CDR3 has 15 amino acids. Trimming cost V 5 bases and J 3 bases, with 16 bases left between them. Germline V lookup: CDR1 WSHSY, CDR2 SAAADI. Amplified TCR beta CDR3 regions came from RNA transcripts. TCR CDR3 regions were first amplified by RT-PCR with HTBI primers. A single record per CDR3 protein comes from TCRdb applying MiXCR to the multiplex PCR reads. The sample lists more than 650,000 distinct CDR3 sequences; around 15% were seen once. The V call is TRBV10-2, the J call TRBJ1-1, with D perhaps TRBD1 (6 bases). The TCR originated in a woman aged 18-30 years with Graves' hyperthyroidism. The source material was blood. CDR3 nucleotide sequence: TGCGCCAGCAGTCCTACAGGGAGGAGGGACACTGAAGCTTTCTTT. This codes for CASSPTGRRDTEAFF.